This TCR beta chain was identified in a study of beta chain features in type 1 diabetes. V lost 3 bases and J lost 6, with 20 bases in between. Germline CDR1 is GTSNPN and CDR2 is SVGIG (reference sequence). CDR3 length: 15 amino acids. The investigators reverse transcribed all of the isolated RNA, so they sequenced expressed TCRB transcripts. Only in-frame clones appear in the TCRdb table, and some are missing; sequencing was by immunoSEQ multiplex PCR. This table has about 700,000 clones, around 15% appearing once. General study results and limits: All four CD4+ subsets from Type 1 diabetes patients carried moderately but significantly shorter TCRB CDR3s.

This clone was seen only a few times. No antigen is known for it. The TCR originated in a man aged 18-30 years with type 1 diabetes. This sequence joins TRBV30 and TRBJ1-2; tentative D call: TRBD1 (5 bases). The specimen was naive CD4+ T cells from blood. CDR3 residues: CAWSEGLGPRDGYTF. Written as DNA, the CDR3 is TGTGCCTGGAGCGAGGGGTTGGGACCACGGGATGGCTACACCTTC.